These 5 T cell receptor beta chains were sequenced from one sample in a study of blood T cell repertoires in COVID-19. Assay used: immunoSEQ multiplex PCR; TCRdb lists only in-frame clones, some missing. This sample has roughly 240,000 clones, with about 88% found just once. Sequenced: peripheral blood. The receptors here all came from a man younger than 30 with active or convalescent COVID-19.

A few counts support this clone. The rearrangement links TRBV18 to TRBJ2-1, with 7 bases matching TRBD2. The J segment lost 5 bases and the V segment lost 7 bases, leaving 5 bases of the junction unmatched. Looked up from germline, CDR1 is KGHSH and CDR2 is LQKENI. The CDR3 runs to 13 residues. The CDR3 DNA follows: TGTGCCAGCTTTGAGCGGGAAGACAATGAGCAGTTCTTC. Its translation is CASFEREDNEQFF. The variable domain in full, with the rest retrieved from reference TRBV18 and TRBJ2-1, is NAGVMQNPRHLVRRRGQEARLRCSPMKGHSHVYWYRQLPEEGLKFMVYLQKENIIDESGMPKERFSAEFPKEGPSILRIQQVVRGDSAAYFCASFEREDNEQFFGPGTRLTVL.

The chain links TRBV6-5 to TRBJ1-1; possibly TRBD1 for D (6 bases). V was cut by 2 bases and J by 1 base, with 11 bases left in between. Germline values: CDR1 MNHEY, CDR2 SVGAGI. The CDR3 runs 15 residues. CDR3 loop: CASSYQQGSNTEAFF. CDR3 nucleotides: TGTGCCAGCAGTTACCAGCAGGGGTCGAACACTGAAGCTTTCTTT.

The chain couples TRBV6-2 or TRBV6-3 to TRBJ2-5; a possible D gene is TRBD1 (5 bases). Germline CDR1 MNHEY, CDR2 SVGEGT. V shed 3 bases and J shed 2 bases, with 10 bases lying between them. The length of the CDR3 is 14 residues. CDR3 in amino acids: CASSYVQGQETQYF. For the CDR3, the DNA is TGTGCCAGCAGTTATGTCCAGGGTCAAGAGACCCAGTACTTC.

The chain employs TRBV7-3 and TRBJ2-6, with 8 bases lining up with TRBD1. The trim removed 0 bases at V and 1 base at J, leaving 8 bases unmatched. This CDR3 has 19 amino acids. Germline assignment: CDR1 SGHTA and CDR2 FQGTGA. The DNA of the CDR3 is TGTGCCAGCAGCTTAACCGGGACAGGCCTTGCGTCTGGGGCCAACGTCCTGACTTTC. This gives the protein CASSLTGTGLASGANVLTF.

V is TRBV7-4 and J is TRBJ1-6; D uncertain. V lost 2 bases, J lost 9 bases, and 14 bases lay in between. Germline V gene data show CDR1 as SGHVT and CDR2 as SQSDAQ. CDR3 length: 15 amino acids. The CDR3 region is CASSLILVAGSPLHF. The DNA for the CDR3 is TGTGCCAGCAGCTTAATACTGGTTGCTGGTTCACCCCTCCACTTT. Filled out from reference TRBV7-4 and TRBJ1-6, the complete variable domain reads GAGVSQSPRYKVAKRGRDVALRCDSISGHVTLYWYRQTLGQGSEVLTYSQSDAQRDKSGRPSGRFSAERPERSVSTLKIQRTEQGDSAVYLCASSLILVAGSPLHFGNGTRLTVT.